Detailed here is one T cell receptor (beta chain). The antigen is not known. The germline V gene encodes CDR1 MGHRA and CDR2 YSYEKL. With 1 base removed from V and 2 bases from J, the gap between germline ends came to 14 bases. The CDR3 has 16 amino acids. This entry belongs to a study of T cell responses to AZD1222 COVID-19 vaccine. Whole-study findings and limits: At baseline, just a handful of AZD1222 recipients tested seropositive. Across spike, vaccine-associated CD4 TCRs were found, dominant at 160-218 and 743-854. Reportedly, nearly half the spike-specific TCRs target unmutated variant regions. Spike-specific TCR breadth and depth went up after people got two AZD1222 doses.

Assay used: immunoSEQ multiplex PCR; TCRdb lists only in-frame clones, some missing. The table records roughly 180,000 clones, around 94% of them present only once. This TCR came from an adult in good health. The chain is built from TRBV4-1 and TRBJ1-1; no definite D call. The sample was peripheral blood, taken on day 0 of AZD1222 vaccination. The CDR3 DNA sequence: TGCGCCAGCAGCCAAGTTGGCACTGCTGGAAACACTGAAGCTTTCTTT. This codes for CASSQVGTAGNTEAFF.